These 25 T cell receptor beta chains share one sample of origin, sequenced in a study of blood T cells in healthy people across ages (dated by TCRdb to 2015 to 2017). The library was built by means of 5' RACE. The data were produced on an Illumina HiSeq 2500. A second PCR of roughly 7 to 11 cycles was performed with a sample-barcoded 5' primer and a J-beta primer mix. TCRdb passed the public sequencing reads through fastp at Q25 and MiXCR, retaining productive beta sequences. Identical CDR3 proteins give one entry, which carries the most common genes and DNA. The sample table records some 700,000 distinct CDR3 sequences; about 42% of these occur just once. Around 20% of the sample rests with the top ten. Sequenced sample: blood. These receptor sequences come from a woman aged 55-69 years in good health.

This clonotype was seen a few times. The CDR3 bases are TGCAGTGCTAGAATACAAATGGTACAGGGGGCTTTGAACACTGAAGCTTTCTTT. Protein: CSARIQMVQGALNTEAFF. The rearrangement joins TRBV20-1 to TRBJ1-1; 9 nucleotides agree with TRBD1. The CDR3 loop spans 18 amino acids. The germline V gene encodes CDR1 DFQATT and CDR2 SNEGSKA (reference sequence). Germline trimming cut 2 bases from V and 0 bases from J; bases unmatched to any gene: 13.

CDR3 sequence (DNA): TGTGCCAGCAGCTTCCGGACACTCTCCTACAATGAGCAGTTCTTC. Its protein is CASSFRTLSYNEQFF. The V gene is TRBV7-2, the J gene TRBJ2-1, with a possible D match to TRBD1 (5 bases). V dropped 3 bases and J dropped 0 bases, with 9 bases sitting between them. The CDR3 has 15 amino acids. Germline lookup yields CDR1 SGHTA and CDR2 FQGNSA.

This clonotype occurred a few times. V usage is TRBV28 and J usage is TRBJ1-4; D ambiguous. The CDR3 covers 12 residues. V lost 7 bases and J 7 bases, leaving 10 bases between the germline ends. CDR1 MDHEN and CDR2 SYDVKM come from the germline V gene. The CDR3 coding sequence is TGTGCCAGCAATGAGATGAGTGAAAAACTGTTTTTT. Its translation is CASNEMSEKLFF.

Comment on this clonotype: With a much larger clone just one base away, this may be a read error. The chain recombines TRBV29-1 with TRBJ1-2, with a tentative D call TRBD1 (6 bases). Trimming took off 4 bases at V and 6 bases at J, with 12 bases between the two ends. CDR1 is SQVTM, CDR2 ANQGSEA, per germline. This CDR3 has 12 amino acids. CDR3 DNA: TGCAGCGTTGTCACCGGGACAAATGGCTACACCTTC. Amino acid sequence: CSVVTGTNGYTF.

This clonotype was found many times. The chain uses TRBV3-1 and TRBJ2-7, with TRBD2 identical over 11 bases. The CDR3 has 14 residues. The ends lost 6 bases at V and 6 bases at J; junction bases unmatched: 7. Germline assignment: CDR1 LGHDT and CDR2 YNNKEL (reference sequence). The CDR3 reads CASSGTSGFSEQYF. The CDR3 DNA reads as TGTGCCAGCAGTGGGACTAGCGGATTTAGCGAGCAGTACTTC.

The chain links TRBV20-1 to TRBJ1-2; 10 nucleotides align to TRBD1. The CDR3 has 16 amino acids. Germline values: CDR1 DFQATT, CDR2 SNEGSKA (reference sequence). The V segment lost 4 bases and the J segment 8 bases; nucleotides outside the gene matches: 16. The CDR3 DNA reads TGCAGTGCTACACCGAACCGGGACAGGGGAGGAGAAGGCTACACCTTC. It translates to CSATPNRDRGGEGYTF.

The chain links TRBV7-2 to TRBJ2-7, with TRBD1 identical over 9 bases. The CDR3 is 15 amino acids. The germline gives CDR1 SGHTA, CDR2 FQGNSA. Trimming at V came to 6 bases and at J to 1 base, leaving 7 bases not matched to a gene. The CDR3 region has the DNA TGTGCCAGCAGTTCTCACAGGGGGCAGTCCTACGAGCAGTACTTC. Translating it yields CASSSHRGQSYEQYF.

The chain links TRBV29-1 to TRBJ2-5; a possible D gene is TRBD2 (5 bases). V lost 3 bases, J lost 4 bases, and 12 bases lay in between. CDR3 length equals 13 residues. The germline V gene encodes CDR1 SQVTM and CDR2 ANQGSEA. CDR3 protein: CSVDGEYGETQYF. The CDR3 bases are TGCAGCGTTGATGGGGAGTACGGAGAGACCCAGTACTTC.

In its sample, this clonotype was seen many times. The V and J genes are TRBV5-1 and TRBJ2-1; D is unclear. Germline V gene lookup returns CDR1 SGHRS and CDR2 YFSETQ. This CDR3 is built from 12 residues. V lost 3 bases, J lost 6 bases, and 7 bases lay in between. The CDR3 region has the DNA TGCGCCAGCAGCTCGGACGGCAATGAGCAGTTCTTC. Translation gives CASSSDGNEQFF.

This chain connects TRBV7-3 to TRBJ2-7; 7 nucleotides line up with TRBD2. With 3 bases clipped from V and 7 bases from J, the junction kept 12 bases outside the gene matches. This CDR3 has 15 residues. Per the germline V gene, CDR1 is SGHTA and CDR2 is FQGTGA. The CDR3 nucleotides read TGTGCCAGCAGCTTCGCGGGAGTATCCTACAATGAGCAGTACTTC. It encodes CASSFAGVSYNEQYF.

Only a few counts were recorded for this clonotype. The chain links TRBV18 to TRBJ2-6; unclear D gene. The V end lost 3 bases, the J end lost 4 bases, and 10 bases lay between the germline ends. The V gene's germline CDR1 is KGHSH and CDR2 LQKENI. The CDR3 loop spans 15 amino acids. The CDR3 loop is CASSPSLLGANVLTF. CDR3 nucleotides: TGTGCCAGCTCACCCTCCCTCTTGGGGGCCAACGTCCTGACTTTC. The whole variable domain, remainder taken from reference TRBV18 and TRBJ2-6, is NAGVMQNPRHLVRRRGQEARLRCSPMKGHSHVYWYRQLPEEGLKFMVYLQKENIIDESGMPKERFSAEFPKEGPSILRIQQVVRGDSAAYFCASSPSLLGANVLTFGAGSRLTVL.

This clonotype has just one count. The rearrangement joins TRBV29-1 to TRBJ1-2, with D maybe TRBD1 (6 bases). This CDR3 is 11 amino acids long. Per germline, CDR1 SQVTM and CDR2 ANQGSEA. Trimming took 2 bases from V and 8 from J, leaving 9 bases between them. The CDR3 DNA is TGCAGCGTTGAAAGGGGGGAGGGCTACACCTTC. As protein: CSVERGEGYTF.

This clonotype was seen only once. Just one base apart from a much larger clone, this may be a read error. The chain couples TRBV4-1 to TRBJ2-1, with a weak D call TRBD2 (7 bases). The CDR3 extends over 17 amino acids. CDR1 and CDR2 (germline): MGHRA, YSYEKL. The CDR3 nucleotides read TGCGCCAGCAGCCAAGATCCAGGCGGGGGCAACTACAATGGGCAGTTCTTC. Its protein product is CASSQDPGGGNYNGQFF.

The chain is built from TRBV28 and TRBJ1-2; 10 bases line up with TRBD1. The junction had 13 bases not matched to a gene; V was cut back by 4 bases and J by 8 bases. CDR1 and CDR2 (germline): MDHEN, SYDVKM. The CDR3 loop spans 16 amino acids. The CDR3 DNA follows: TGTGCCAGCAGTTCGGAATCCGGGACAGGGGTGCGGGGCTACACCTTC. Translated: CASSSESGTGVRGYTF.

For this clonotype: Possible read error: a much larger clone is one base away. This rearrangement joins TRBV28 to TRBJ2-1, with 7 bases aligning to TRBD2. The DNA end lines up better with TRBJ2-7; the J call may be wrong. The CDR3 covers 15 residues. Germline lookup yields CDR1 MDHEN and CDR2 SYDVKM. The CDR3 sequence: CASLEREVGYNEQYF. The CDR3 DNA sequence: TGTGCCAGCCTTGAACGGGAGGTAGGGTACAATGAGCAGTACTTC.

In its sample, this clonotype was seen a few times. The chain recombines TRBV6-6 with TRBJ1-5, with TRBD1 identical over 7 bases. CDR3 length: 13 amino acids. Trimming cost V 10 bases and J 3 bases; bases outside gene matches: 6. CDR1 is MNHNY and CDR2 is SVGAGI in the germline V gene (reference sequence). CDR3 amino acids: CATSTGANQPQHF. The CDR3 nucleotides are TGTGCCACATCTACAGGGGCCAATCAGCCCCAGCATTTT.

This clonotype was counted between two and nine times. The J gene is TRBJ1-5, the V gene TRBV4-2; D remains ambiguous. Germline lookup yields CDR1 LGHNA and CDR2 YNFKEQ. Trimming shortened V by 0 bases and J by 4 bases, and 13 bases separated the two germline ends. The CDR3 length is 16 residues. CDR3 in amino acids: CASSQDLGMDNQPQHF. The CDR3 DNA follows: TGTGCCAGCAGCCAAGATCTTGGGATGGATAATCAGCCCCAGCATTTT.

This clonotype showed up just a few times. This sequence joins TRBV25-1 and TRBJ1-2, with a weak D call TRBD1 (5 bases). This CDR3 has 12 amino acids. The germline gives CDR1 MGHDK, CDR2 SYGVNS. V lost 6 bases to trimming and J lost 8 bases, with 13 bases between them. The CDR3 region has the DNA TGTGCCAGCAGGGACACCTCGAGGGGCTACACCTTC. Translation gives CASRDTSRGYTF.

Worth noting for this clonotype: This could be a read error, since a much larger clone is one nucleotide away. The chain couples TRBV29-1 to TRBJ2-3; D not certain. The germline CDR1 and CDR2 sequences are SQVTM and ANQGSEA. This CDR3 has 10 amino acids. CDR3 in amino acids: CNVRSDTQYF. CDR3 in DNA: TGCAACGTTCGATCAGATACGCAGTATTTT.

The CDR3 loop is CSASPGGGYGYTF. In DNA, the CDR3 is TGCAGTGCTAGCCCAGGAGGGGGCTATGGCTACACCTTC. The chain couples TRBV20-1 to TRBJ1-2; TRBD1 is a possible D gene (6 bases). This CDR3 region has 13 residues. V gave up 3 bases and J gave up 4 bases, with 12 bases separating them. CDR1 and CDR2 (germline): DFQATT, SNEGSKA (reference sequence).

This clonotype was seen a few times. The gene calls are TRBV24-1 and TRBJ2-1; possibly TRBD2 for D (6 bases). V was shortened by 2 bases and J by 0 bases, with 13 bases between the two germline ends. Germline lookup yields CDR1 KGHDR and CDR2 SFDVKD. The CDR3 totals 17 residues. The CDR3 bases are TGTGCCACCAGTGATTGGAGGGGAGATAACTCCTACAATGAGCAGTTCTTC. It codes for CATSDWRGDNSYNEQFF.

This clonotype turned up a few times. The CDR3 nucleotides read TGCAGTGCTAGTACGACGGATTCTAATGAAAAACTGTTTTTT. This gives the protein CSASTTDSNEKLFF. The rearrangement uses TRBV20-1 and TRBJ1-4; D remains unclear. The germline gives CDR1 DFQATT, CDR2 SNEGSKA (reference sequence). The V gene lost 3 bases and the J gene lost 3 bases, with 11 bases spanning the gap. The CDR3 length is 14 residues.

The CDR3, as DNA: TGTGCCAGCAGCTTACATCCCCACGAGCAGTACTTC. The encoded protein is CASSLHPHEQYF. V is TRBV7-2 and J is TRBJ2-7; D is undetermined. Looked up from germline, CDR1 is SGHTA and CDR2 is FQGNSA. This CDR3 region has 12 residues. Between the trimmed V and J ends, which lost 2 bases and 5 bases, there was a span of 7 bases.

This clonotype has ten or more counts. The chain links TRBV4-2 to TRBJ2-3; 9 bases agree with TRBD1. V lost 3 bases and J lost 4; bases outside the gene matches: 2. This CDR3 region has 14 residues. The germline gives CDR1 LGHNA, CDR2 YNFKEQ. The CDR3 loop reads CASSHGTGSDTQYF. For the CDR3, the DNA is TGTGCCAGCAGCCACGGGACAGGGTCAGATACGCAGTATTTT.

This chain links TRBV18 with TRBJ2-7; D is possibly TRBD1 or TRBD2 (5 bases each). The CDR3 is 14 residues long. Trimming took 3 bases from V and 7 from J, leaving 16 bases between them. Germline V lookup: CDR1 KGHSH, CDR2 LQKENI. The CDR3 loop is CASSPPSGLWEQYF. The CDR3 coding sequence is TGTGCCAGCTCACCGCCCTCGGGGCTGTGGGAGCAGTACTTC.